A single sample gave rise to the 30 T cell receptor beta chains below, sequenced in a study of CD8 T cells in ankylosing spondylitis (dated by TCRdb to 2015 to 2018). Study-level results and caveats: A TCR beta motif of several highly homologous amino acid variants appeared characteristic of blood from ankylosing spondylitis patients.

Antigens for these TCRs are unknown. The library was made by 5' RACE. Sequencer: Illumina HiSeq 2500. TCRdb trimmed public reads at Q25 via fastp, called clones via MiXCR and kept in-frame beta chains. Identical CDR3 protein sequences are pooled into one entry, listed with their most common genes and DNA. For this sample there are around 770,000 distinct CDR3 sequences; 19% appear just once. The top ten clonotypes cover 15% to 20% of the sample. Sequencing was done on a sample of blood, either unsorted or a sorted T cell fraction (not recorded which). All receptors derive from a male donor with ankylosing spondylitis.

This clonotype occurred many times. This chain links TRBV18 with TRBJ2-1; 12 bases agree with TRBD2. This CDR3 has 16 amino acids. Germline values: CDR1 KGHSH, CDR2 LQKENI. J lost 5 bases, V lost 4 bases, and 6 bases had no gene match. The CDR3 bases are TGTGCCAGCTCACGTTTGACTAGCGGGGGAGACAATGAGCAGTTCTTC. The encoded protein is CASSRLTSGGDNEQFF.

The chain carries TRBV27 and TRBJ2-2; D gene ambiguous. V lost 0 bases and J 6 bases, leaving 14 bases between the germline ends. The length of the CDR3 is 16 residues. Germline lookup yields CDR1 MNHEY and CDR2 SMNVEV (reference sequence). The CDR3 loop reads CASSLSGRERAGELFF. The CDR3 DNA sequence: TGTGCCAGCAGTTTATCGGGAAGGGAAAGGGCCGGGGAGCTGTTTTTT.

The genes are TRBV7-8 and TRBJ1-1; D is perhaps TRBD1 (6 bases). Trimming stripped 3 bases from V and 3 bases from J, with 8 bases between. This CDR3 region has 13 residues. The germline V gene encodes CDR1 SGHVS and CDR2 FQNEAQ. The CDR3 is CASSFGGHTEAFF. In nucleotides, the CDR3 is TGTGCCAGCAGCTTTGGGGGGCACACTGAAGCTTTCTTT.

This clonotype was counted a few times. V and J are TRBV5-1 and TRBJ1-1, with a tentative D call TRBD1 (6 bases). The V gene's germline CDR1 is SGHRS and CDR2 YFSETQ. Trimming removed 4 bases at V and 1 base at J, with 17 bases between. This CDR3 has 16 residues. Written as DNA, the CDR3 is TGCGCCAGCAGCCCCTGGGCAGGGGCTAAGAACACTGAAGCTTTCTTT. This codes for CASSPWAGAKNTEAFF. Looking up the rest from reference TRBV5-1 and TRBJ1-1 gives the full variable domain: KAGVTQTPRYLIKTRGQQVTLSCSPISGHRSVSWYQQTPGQGLQFLFEYFSETQRNKGNFPGRFSGRQFSNSRSEMNVSTLELGDSALYLCASSPWAGAKNTEAFFGQGTRLTVV.

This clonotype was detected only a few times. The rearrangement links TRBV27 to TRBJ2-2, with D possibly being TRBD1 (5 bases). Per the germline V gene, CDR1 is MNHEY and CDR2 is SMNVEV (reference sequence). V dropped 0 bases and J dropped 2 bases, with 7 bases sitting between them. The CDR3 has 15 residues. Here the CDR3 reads CASSLSRGNTGELFF. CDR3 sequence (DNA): TGTGCCAGCAGTTTATCAAGGGGAAACACCGGGGAGCTGTTTTTT.

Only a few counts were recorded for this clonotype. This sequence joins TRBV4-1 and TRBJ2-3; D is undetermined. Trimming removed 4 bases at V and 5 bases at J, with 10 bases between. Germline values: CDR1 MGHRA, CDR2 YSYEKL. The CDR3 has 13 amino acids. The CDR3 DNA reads TGCGCCAGCAGCCCAAGATGGGGAGATACGCAGTATTTT. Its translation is CASSPRWGDTQYF.

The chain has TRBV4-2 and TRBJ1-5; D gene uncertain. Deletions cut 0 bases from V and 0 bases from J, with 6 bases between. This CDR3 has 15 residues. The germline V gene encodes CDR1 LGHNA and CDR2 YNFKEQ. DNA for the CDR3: TGTGCCAGCAGCCAAGATCTGGCTAGCAATCAGCCCCAGCATTTT. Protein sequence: CASSQDLASNQPQHF.

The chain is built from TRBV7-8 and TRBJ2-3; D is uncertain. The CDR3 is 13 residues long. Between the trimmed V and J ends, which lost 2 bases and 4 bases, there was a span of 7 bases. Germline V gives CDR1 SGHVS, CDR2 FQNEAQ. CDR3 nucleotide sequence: TGTGCCAGCAGCTTAATGGTGGCAGATACGCAGTATTTT. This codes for CASSLMVADTQYF.

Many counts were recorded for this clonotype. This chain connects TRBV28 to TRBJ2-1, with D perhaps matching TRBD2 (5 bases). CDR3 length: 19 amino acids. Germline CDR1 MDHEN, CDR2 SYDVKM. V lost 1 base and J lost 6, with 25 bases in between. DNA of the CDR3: TGTGCCAGCAGTTTATATCGGAGCGGCGAGCATCCGTTTCGCAATGAGCAGTTCTTC. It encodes CASSLYRSGEHPFRNEQFF.

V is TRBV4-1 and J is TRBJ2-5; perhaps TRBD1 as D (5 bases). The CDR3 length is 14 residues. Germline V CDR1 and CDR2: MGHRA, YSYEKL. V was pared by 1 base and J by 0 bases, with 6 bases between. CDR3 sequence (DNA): TGCGCCAGCAGCCAAGTCAGGGACCAAGAGACCCAGTACTTC. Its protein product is CASSQVRDQETQYF.

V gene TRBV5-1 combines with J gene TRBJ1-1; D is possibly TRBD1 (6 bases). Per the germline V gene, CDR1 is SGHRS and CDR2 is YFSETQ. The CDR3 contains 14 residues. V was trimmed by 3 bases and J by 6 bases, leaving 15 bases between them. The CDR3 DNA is TGCGCCAGCAGCTGGACAGTCGGGTTCTCTGAAGCTTTCTTT. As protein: CASSWTVGFSEAFF.

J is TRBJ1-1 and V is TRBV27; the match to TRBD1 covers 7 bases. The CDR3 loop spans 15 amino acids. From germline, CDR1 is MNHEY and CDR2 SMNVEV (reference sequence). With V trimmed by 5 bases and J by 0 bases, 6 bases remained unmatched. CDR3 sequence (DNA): TGTGCCAGCAGTACTCAGACAGGGATGAACACTGAAGCTTTCTTT. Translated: CASSTQTGMNTEAFF.

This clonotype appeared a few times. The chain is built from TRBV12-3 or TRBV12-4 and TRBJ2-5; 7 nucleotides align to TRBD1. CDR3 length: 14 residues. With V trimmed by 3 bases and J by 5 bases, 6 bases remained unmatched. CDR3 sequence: CASSLRQGAETQYF. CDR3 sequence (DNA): TGTGCCAGCAGTTTGAGACAGGGAGCCGAGACCCAGTACTTC.

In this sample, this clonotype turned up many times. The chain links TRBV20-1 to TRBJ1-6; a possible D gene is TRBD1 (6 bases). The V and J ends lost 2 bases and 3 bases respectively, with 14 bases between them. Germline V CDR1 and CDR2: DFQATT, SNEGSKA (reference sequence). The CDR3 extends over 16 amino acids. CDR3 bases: TGCAGTGCTAGAAACCGGGACAAGCTCTATAATTCACCCCTCCACTTT. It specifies CSARNRDKLYNSPLHF.

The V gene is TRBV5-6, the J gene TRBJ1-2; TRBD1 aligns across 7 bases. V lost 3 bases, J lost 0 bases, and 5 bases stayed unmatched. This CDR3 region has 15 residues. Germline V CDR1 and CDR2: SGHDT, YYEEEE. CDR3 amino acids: CASSSDRAANYGYTF. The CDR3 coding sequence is TGTGCCAGCAGCTCTGACAGGGCCGCTAACTATGGCTACACCTTC.

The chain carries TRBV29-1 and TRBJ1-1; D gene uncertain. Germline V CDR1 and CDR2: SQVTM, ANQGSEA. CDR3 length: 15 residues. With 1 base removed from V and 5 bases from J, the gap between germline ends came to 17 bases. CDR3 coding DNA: TGCAGCGTTGAAGCCTACCCGGACCGAGGAACTGAAGCTTTCTTT. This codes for CSVEAYPDRGTEAFF.

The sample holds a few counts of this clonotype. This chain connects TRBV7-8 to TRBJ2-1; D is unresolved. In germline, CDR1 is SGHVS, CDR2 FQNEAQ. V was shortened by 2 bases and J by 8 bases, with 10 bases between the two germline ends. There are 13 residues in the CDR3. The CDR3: CASSLRVEDEQFF. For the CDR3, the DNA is TGTGCCAGCAGCTTAAGAGTTGAGGATGAGCAGTTCTTC.

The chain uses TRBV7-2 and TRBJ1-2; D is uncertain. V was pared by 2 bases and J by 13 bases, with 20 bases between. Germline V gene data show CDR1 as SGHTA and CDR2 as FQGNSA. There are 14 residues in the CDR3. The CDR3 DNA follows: TGTGCCAGCAGCTTAAGCGGTCGGTCTACGGGATGCACCTTC. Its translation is CASSLSGRSTGCTF. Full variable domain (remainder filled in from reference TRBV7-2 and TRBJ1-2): GAGVSQSPSNKVTEKGKDVELRCDPISGHTALYWYRQSLGQGLEFLIYFQGNSAPDKSGLPSDRFSAERTGGSVSTLTIQRTQQEDSAVYLCASSLSGRSTGCTFGSGTRLTVV.

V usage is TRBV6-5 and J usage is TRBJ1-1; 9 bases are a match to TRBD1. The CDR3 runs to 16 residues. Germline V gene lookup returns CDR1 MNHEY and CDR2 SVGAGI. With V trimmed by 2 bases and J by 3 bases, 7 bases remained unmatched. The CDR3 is CASSYMGQGWYTEAFF. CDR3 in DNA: TGTGCCAGCAGTTACATGGGACAGGGTTGGTACACTGAAGCTTTCTTT.

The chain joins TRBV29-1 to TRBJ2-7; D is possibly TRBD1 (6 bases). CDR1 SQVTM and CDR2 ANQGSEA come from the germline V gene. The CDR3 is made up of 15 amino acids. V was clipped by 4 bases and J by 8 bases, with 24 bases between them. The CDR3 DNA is TGCAGCGTTGGGTACAGGGTATATGGGGTAGAAAAGCAGTACTTC. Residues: CSVGYRVYGVEKQYF.

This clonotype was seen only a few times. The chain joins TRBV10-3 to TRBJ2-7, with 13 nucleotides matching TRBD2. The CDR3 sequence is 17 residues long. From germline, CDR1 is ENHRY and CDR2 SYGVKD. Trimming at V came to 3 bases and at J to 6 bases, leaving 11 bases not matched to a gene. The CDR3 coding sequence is TGTGCCATCAGTGATCTTGGGACTAGCGGGAATTCGGGCGAGCAGTACTTC. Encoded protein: CAISDLGTSGNSGEQYF.

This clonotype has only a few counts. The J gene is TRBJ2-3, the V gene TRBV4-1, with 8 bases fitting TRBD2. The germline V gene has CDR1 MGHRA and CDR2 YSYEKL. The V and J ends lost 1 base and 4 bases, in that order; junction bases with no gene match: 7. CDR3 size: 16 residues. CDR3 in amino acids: CASSQAPAGASDTQYF. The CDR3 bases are TGCGCCAGCAGCCAAGCTCCAGCGGGAGCGTCAGATACGCAGTATTTT.

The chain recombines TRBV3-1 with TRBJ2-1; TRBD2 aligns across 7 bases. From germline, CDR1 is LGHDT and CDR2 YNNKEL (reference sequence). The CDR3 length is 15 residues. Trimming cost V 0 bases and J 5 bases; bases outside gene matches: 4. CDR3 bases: TGTGCCAGCAGCCAAGAGGGACTACGAAACAATGAGCAGTTCTTC. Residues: CASSQEGLRNNEQFF.

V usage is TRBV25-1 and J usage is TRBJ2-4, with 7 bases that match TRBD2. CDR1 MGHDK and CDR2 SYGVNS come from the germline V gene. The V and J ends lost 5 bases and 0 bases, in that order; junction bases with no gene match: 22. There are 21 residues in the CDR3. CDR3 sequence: CASSPGGRLADEILAKNIQYF. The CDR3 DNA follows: TGTGCCAGCAGTCCGGGCGGGAGACTTGCGGATGAAATACTAGCCAAAAACATTCAGTACTTC.

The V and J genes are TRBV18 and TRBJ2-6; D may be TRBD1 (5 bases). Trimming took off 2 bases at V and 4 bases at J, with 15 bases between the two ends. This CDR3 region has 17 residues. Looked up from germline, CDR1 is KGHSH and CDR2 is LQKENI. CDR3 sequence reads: CASSPGTGSLGANVLTF. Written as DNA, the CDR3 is TGTGCCAGCTCACCAGGAACAGGAAGCCTGGGGGCCAACGTCCTGACTTTC.

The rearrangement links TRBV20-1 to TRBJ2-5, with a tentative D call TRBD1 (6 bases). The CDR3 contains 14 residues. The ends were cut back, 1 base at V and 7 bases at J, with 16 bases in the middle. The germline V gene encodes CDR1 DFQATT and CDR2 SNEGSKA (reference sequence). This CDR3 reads CSARGKDSSLTQYF. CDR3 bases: TGCAGTGCTAGAGGGAAGGACAGCTCGTTGACCCAGTACTTC.

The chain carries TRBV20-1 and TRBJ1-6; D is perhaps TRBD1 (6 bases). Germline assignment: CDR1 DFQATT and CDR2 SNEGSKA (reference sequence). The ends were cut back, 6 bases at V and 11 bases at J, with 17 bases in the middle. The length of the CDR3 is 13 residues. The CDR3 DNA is TGCAGTGCGAAACCGGGGACACTGGCACCCCTCCACTTT. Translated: CSAKPGTLAPLHF.

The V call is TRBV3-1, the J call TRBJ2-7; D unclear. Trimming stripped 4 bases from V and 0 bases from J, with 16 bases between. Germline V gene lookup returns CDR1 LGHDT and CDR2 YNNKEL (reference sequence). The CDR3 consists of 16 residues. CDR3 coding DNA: TGTGCCAGCAGCCGGCGAGCACCAATGAACTCCTACGAGCAGTACTTC. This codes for CASSRRAPMNSYEQYF.

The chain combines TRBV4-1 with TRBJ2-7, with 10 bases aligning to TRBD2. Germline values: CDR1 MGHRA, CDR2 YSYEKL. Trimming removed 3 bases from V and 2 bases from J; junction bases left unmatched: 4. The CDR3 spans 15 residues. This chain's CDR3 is CASSHVAGGTYEQYF. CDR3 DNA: TGCGCCAGCAGCCACGTAGCGGGGGGAACCTACGAGCAGTACTTC.

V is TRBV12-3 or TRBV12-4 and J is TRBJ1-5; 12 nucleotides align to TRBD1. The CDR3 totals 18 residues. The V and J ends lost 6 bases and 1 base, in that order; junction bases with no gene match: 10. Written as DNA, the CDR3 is TGTGCCAGCAGCCGGGACAGGGGGCCGGGTTTGAGCAATCAGCCCCAGCATTTT. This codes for CASSRDRGPGLSNQPQHF.